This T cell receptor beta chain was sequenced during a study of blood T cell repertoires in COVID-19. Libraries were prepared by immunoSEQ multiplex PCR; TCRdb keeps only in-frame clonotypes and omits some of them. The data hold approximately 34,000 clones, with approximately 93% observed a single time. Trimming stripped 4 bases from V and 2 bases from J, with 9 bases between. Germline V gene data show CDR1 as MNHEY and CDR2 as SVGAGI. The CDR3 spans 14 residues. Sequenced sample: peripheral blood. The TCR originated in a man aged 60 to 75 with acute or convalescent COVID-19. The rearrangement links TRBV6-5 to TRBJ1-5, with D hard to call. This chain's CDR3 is CASSSRHRNQPQHF. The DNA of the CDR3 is TGTGCCAGCAGTTCTCGACACCGCAATCAGCCCCAGCATTTT.